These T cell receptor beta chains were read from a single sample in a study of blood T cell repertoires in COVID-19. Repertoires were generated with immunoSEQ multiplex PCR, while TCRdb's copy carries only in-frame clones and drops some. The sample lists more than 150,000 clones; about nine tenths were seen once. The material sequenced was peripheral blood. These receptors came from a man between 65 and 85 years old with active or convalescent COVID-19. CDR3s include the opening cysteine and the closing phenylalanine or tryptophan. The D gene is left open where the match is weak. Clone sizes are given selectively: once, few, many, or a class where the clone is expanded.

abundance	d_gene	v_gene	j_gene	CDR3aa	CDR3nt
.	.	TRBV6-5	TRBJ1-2	CASSSNRVHGYTF	TGTGCCAGCAGTTCTAACAGGGTCCATGGCTACACCTTC
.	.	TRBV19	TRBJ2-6	CASRTLGVGGANVLTF	TGTGCCAGTAGGACTCTAGGGGTCGGTGGGGCCAACGTCCTGACTTTC
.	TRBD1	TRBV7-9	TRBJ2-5	CASSLGTGYQETQYF	TGTGCCAGCAGCTTAGGGACAGGGTACCAAGAGACCCAGTACTTC
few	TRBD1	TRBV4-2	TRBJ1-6	CASSRSRGDNSPLHF	TGTGCCAGCAGCCGGTCCAGGGGGGATAATTCACCCCTCCACTTT
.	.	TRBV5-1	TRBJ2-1	CASRPGDSSYNEQFF	TGCGCCAGCCGCCCGGGGGATAGCTCCTACAATGAGCAGTTCTTC
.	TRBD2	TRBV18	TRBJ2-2	CASSPRTSGNTGELFF	TGTGCCAGCTCACCAAGGACTAGCGGGAACACCGGGGAGCTGTTTTTT
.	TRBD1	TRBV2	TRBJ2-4	CASSAGGAGNIQYF	TGTGCCAGCAGCGCAGGGGGCGCTGGAAACATTCAGTACTTC
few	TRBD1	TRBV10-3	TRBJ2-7	CAISEVGQAYEQYF	TGTGCCATCAGTGAGGTGGGACAGGCCTACGAGCAGTACTTC
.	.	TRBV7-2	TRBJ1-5	CASSQGTILSNQPQHF	TGTGCCAGCAGCCAGGGGACCATCCTTAGCAATCAGCCCCAGCATTTT
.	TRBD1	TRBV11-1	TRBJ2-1	CASSSDSGQGVTEQFF	TGTGCCAGCAGCTCAGACTCCGGACAGGGGGTTACGGAGCAGTTCTTC
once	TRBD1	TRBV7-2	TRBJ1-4	CASSFDRAGNEKLFF	TGTGCCAGCAGCTTTGACAGGGCGGGTAATGAAAAACTGTTTTTT
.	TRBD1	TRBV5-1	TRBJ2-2	CASSSTKTGKTGELFF	TGCGCCAGCAGCTCAACTAAGACAGGGAAAACCGGGGAGCTGTTTTTT
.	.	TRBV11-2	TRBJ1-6	CASSPSRQGSNSPLHF	TGTGCCAGCAGCCCCTCCCGGCAGGGCTCTAATTCACCCCTCCACTTT
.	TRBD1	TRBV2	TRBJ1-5	CASSPQGLDNQPQHF	TGTGCCAGCAGTCCACAGGGGTTGGACAATCAGCCCCAGCATTTT
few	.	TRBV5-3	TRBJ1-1	CARSLTDEAFF	TGTGCCAGAAGTTTGACAGATGAAGCTTTCTTT
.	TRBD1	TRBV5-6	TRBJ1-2	CASSYSHSDRVNYGYTF	TGTGCCAGCAGCTACTCCCACTCGGACAGGGTTAACTATGGCTACACCTTC
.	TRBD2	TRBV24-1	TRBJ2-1	CATSDSKGSSGSYEQFF	TGTGCCACCAGTGATTCTAAGGGGTCCAGCGGGAGCTATGAGCAGTTCTTC
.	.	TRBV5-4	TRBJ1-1	CASSPDTTLNTEAFF	TGTGCCAGCAGCCCTGACACAACCTTGAACACTGAAGCTTTCTTT
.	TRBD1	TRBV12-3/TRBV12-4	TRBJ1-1	CASSSSTGAWAFF	TGTGCCAGCAGTTCCTCGACAGGGGCGTGGGCTTTCTTT
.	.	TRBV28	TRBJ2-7	CASSPAGTGAYEQYF	TGTGCCAGCAGCCCAGCCGGGACTGGGGCCTACGAGCAGTACTTC
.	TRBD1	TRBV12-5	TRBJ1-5	CASGTSGGKAQPQHF	TGTGCTAGTGGAACTTCAGGGGGCAAGGCGCAGCCCCAGCATTTT
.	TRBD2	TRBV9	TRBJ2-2	CASSVEGLAGGHANTGELFF	TGTGCCAGCAGCGTAGAGGGACTAGCGGGAGGGCACGCGAACACCGGGGAGCTGTTTTTT
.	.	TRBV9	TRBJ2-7	CASSATASYEQYF	TGTGCCAGCAGCGCCACCGCGTCCTACGAGCAGTACTTC
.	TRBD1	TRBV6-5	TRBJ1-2	CASSQTGGVGYGYTF	TGTGCCAGCAGCCAGACAGGGGGCGTGGGCTATGGCTACACCTTC
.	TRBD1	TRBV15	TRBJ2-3	CATSRGMTGGSADTQYF	TGTGCCACCAGCAGAGGCATGACAGGGGGCAGCGCAGATACGCAGTATTTT
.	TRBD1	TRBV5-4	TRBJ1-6	CASSLSRDRGPPLHF	TGTGCCAGCAGCTTGTCCCGGGACAGGGGCCCACCCCTCCACTTT
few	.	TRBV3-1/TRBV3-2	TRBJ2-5	CASSQQGQETQYF	TGTGCCAGCAGCCAACAGGGGCAAGAGACCCAGTACTTC
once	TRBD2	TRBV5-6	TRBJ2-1	CASSSGLAGDRRNEQFF	TGTGCCAGCAGCTCTGGACTAGCGGGGGATCGCCGTAATGAGCAGTTCTTC
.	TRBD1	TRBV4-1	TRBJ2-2	CASSFRGRGTGELFF	TGCGCCAGCAGCTTTAGGGGGCGCGGGACCGGGGAGCTGTTTTTT
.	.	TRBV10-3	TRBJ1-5	CAISGSSNQPQHF	TGTGCCATCAGTGGTAGTAGCAATCAGCCCCAGCATTTT
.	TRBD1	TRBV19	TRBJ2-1	CASSLGQGVYNEQFF	TGTGCCAGTAGTCTGGGACAGGGAGTGTACAATGAGCAGTTCTTC
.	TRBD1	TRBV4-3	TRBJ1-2	CASSQVGGRGRHGYTF	TGCGCCAGCAGCCAAGTCGGGGGCAGGGGGCGGCATGGCTACACCTTC
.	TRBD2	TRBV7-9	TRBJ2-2	CASSLTSGSGAGELFF	TGTGCCAGCAGCTTGACTAGCGGGAGTGGCGCCGGGGAGCTGTTTTTT
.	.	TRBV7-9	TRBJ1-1	CASSWGEKTEAFF	TGTGCCAGCAGCTGGGGGGAGAAAACTGAAGCTTTCTTT
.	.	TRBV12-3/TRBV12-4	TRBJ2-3	CASSLQAGDTQYF	TGTGCCAGCAGTCTACAAGCGGGAGATACGCAGTATTTT
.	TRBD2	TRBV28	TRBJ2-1	CASSPRTSGSNEQFF	TGTGCCAGCAGTCCACGGACTAGCGGGAGCAATGAGCAGTTCTTC
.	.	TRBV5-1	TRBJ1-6	CASSVDVGGSPLHF	TGCGCCAGCAGCGTGGACGTGGGGGGTTCACCCCTCCACTTT
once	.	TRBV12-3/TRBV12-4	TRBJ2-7	CASRRETYEQYF	TGTGCCAGCAGAAGGGAGACGTACGAGCAGTACTTC
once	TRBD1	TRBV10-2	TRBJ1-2	CASSHTLGTGGLNYGYTF	TGCGCCAGCAGTCATACCCTTGGGACAGGGGGACTGAACTATGGCTACACCTTC
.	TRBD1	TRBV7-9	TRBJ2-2	CASSLPGQGITGELFF	TGTGCCAGCAGCTTGCCGGGACAGGGGATCACCGGGGAGCTGTTTTTT
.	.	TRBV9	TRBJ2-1	CASSASGTPSYNEQFF	TGTGCCAGCAGCGCATCCGGGACACCCTCTTACAATGAGCAGTTCTTC
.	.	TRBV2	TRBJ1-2	CASSEGGPSYYGYTF	TGTGCCAGCAGTGAGGGGGGACCCTCTTACTATGGCTACACCTTC
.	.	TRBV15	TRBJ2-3	CATSISRVRVTDTQYF	TGTGCCACCAGCATCAGTAGGGTCAGGGTCACAGATACGCAGTATTTT
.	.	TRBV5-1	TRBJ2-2	CASSLPSGTTSPGGAFGELFF	TGCGCCAGCAGCTTACCTTCCGGGACAACCTCCCCGGGGGGAGCCTTCGGGGAGCTGTTTTTT
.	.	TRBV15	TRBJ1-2	CATSSPDKTNYGYTF	TGTGCCACCAGCAGTCCCGACAAAACTAACTATGGCTACACCTTC
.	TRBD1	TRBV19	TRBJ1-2	CASSAQGPRGYTF	TGTGCCAGTAGTGCACAGGGGCCACGGGGCTACACCTTC
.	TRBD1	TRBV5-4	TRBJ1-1	CASSPRDRVSEAFF	TGTGCCAGCAGCCCACGGGACAGGGTCTCTGAAGCTTTCTTT
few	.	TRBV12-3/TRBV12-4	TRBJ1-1	CASSLWGDTEAFF	TGTGCCAGCAGTTTATGGGGGGACACTGAAGCTTTCTTT
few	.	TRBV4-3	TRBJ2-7	CASSQGAGYEQYF	TGCGCCAGCAGCCAAGGGGCCGGCTACGAGCAGTACTTC
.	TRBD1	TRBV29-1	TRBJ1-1	CSVAQGLPNTEAFF	TGCAGCGTTGCACAGGGGCTACCGAACACTGAAGCTTTCTTT
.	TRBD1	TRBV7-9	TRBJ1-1	CASSPGPDRVNTEAFF	TGTGCCAGCAGCCCGGGGCCTGACAGGGTGAACACTGAAGCTTTCTTT
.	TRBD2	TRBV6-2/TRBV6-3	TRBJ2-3	CASSAIAGGADTQYF	TGTGCCAGCAGTGCCATTGCGGGGGGCGCAGATACGCAGTATTTT
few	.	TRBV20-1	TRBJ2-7	CSASTSRPGYEQYF	TGCAGTGCTAGTACTAGCCGACCAGGCTACGAGCAGTACTTC
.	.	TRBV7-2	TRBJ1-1	CASSSPLEGWMNTEAFF	TGTGCCAGCAGCTCCCCCTTGGAGGGGTGGATGAACACTGAAGCTTTCTTT
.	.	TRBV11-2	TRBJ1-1	CASSFRDTEAFF	TGTGCCAGCAGCTTTCGGGACACTGAAGCTTTCTTT
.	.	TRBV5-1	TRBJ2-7	CASSLGDRGSYEQYF	TGCGCCAGCAGCTTGGGCGACCGCGGATCCTACGAGCAGTACTTC
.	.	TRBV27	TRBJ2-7	CASSLDSRPYEQYF	TGTGCCAGCAGTTTAGACAGTAGGCCGTACGAGCAGTACTTC
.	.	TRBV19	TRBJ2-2	CASSIGQGPTGELFF	TGTGCCAGTAGTATAGGGCAGGGCCCCACCGGGGAGCTGTTTTTT
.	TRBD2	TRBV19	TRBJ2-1	CASSRVGLAGNNEQFF	TGTGCCAGTAGTAGGGTTGGCCTAGCGGGAAACAATGAGCAGTTCTTC